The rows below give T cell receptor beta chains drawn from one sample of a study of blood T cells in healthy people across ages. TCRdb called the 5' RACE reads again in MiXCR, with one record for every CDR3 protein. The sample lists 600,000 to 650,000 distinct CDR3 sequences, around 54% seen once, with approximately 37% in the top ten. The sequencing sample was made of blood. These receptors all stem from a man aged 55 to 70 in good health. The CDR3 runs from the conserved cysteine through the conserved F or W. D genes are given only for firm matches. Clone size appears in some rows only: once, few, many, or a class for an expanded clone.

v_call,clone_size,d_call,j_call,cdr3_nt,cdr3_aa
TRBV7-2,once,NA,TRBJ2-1,TGTGCCAGCAGCTTAGACCGGGGGGCCTCCTACAATGAGCAGTTCTTC,CASSLDRGASYNEQFF
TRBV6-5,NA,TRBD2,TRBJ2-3,TGTGCCAGCAGTTACTCCACTAGCGGGGGGCCCACAGATACGCAGTATTTT,CASSYSTSGGPTDTQYF
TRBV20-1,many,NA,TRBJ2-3,TGCAGTGCTAGAGGGCGGGGTGGCACAGATACGCAGTATTTT,CSARGRGGTDTQYF
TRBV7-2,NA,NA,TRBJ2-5,TGTGCCAGCAGCGCGGGGAGCGGATCTCAAGAGACCCAGTACTTC,CASSAGSGSQETQYF
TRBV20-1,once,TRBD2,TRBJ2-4,TGCAGTGCTAGAGATCTGGATAGCGGGGGAACCAAAAACATTCAGTACTTC,CSARDLDSGGTKNIQYF
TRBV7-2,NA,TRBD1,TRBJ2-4,TGTGCCAGCAGCTGGGACAGGGGTGTATACATTCAGTACTTC,CASSWDRGVYIQYF
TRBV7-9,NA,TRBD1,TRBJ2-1,TGTGCCAGCAGCTGGACAGGGGTCGGGTTCTTC,CASSWTGVGFF
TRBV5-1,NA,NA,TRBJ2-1,TGCGCCAGCAGCTTGGATTTCGCGAAACGGGTTAGCTATGAGCAGTTCTTC,CASSLDFAKRVSYEQFF
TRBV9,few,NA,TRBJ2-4,TGTGCCAGCAGCGTAGAGGCGACAACAAAAAACATTCAGTACTTC,CASSVEATTKNIQYF
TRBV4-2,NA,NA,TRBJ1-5,TGTGCCAGCAGCCTAGACGGGACACCCGATCAGCCCCAGCATTTT,CASSLDGTPDQPQHF
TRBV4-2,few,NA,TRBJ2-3,TGTGCCAGCAGCCAAGAATTAGCTCGCCGCGACACAGATACGCAGTATTTT,CASSQELARRDTDTQYF
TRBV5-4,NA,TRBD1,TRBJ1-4,TGTGCCAGCAGCTTGGCAGGGGGAGGGAGTGAAAAACTGTTTTTT,CASSLAGGGSEKLFF
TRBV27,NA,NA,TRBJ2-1,TGTGCCAGCAGTGTATCGAGGGTTGACAATGAGCAGTTCTTC,CASSVSRVDNEQFF
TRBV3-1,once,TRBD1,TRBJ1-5,TGTGCCAGCAGCCAAGACGGACAGGGGTATCAGCCCCAGCATTTT,CASSQDGQGYQPQHF
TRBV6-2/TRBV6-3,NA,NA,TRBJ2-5,TGTGCCAGCAGGCTAGCGCTCCAAGAGACCCAGTACTTC,CASRLALQETQYF
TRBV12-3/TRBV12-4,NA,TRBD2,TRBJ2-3,TGTGCCAGCAGTTTATCCCTCTACATGTCGGGACTAGCGGGGGGACTTAGCACAGATGCGCAGTATTTT,CASSLSLYMSGLAGGLSTDAQYF
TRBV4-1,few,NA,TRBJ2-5,TGCGCCAGCAGCCAAGATGCAGGGGCTGTGGAGACCCAGTACTTC,CASSQDAGAVETQYF
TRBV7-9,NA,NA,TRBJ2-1,TGTGCCAGCAGCAGGGACTTTTCCTACAATGAGCAGTTCTTC,CASSRDFSYNEQFF
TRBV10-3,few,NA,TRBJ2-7,TGTGCCATCCGTGGGAACTCATCCTACGAGCAGTACTTC,CAIRGNSSYEQYF
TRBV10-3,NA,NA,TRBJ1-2,TGTGCCATCAGTGTGGGACTAACAAACTATGGCTACACCTTC,CAISVGLTNYGYTF
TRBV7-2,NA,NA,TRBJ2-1,TGTGCCAGCAGCTCATCAGGGGCCGGCAATGAGCAGTTCTTC,CASSSSGAGNEQFF
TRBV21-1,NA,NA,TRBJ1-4,TGTGCCAGCAGCAAAGCAGGCCCGAGGAGGGAAAAACTGTTTTTT,CASSKAGPRREKLFF
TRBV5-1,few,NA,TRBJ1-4,TGCGCCAGCAGCCCACCGAGTGAAAAACTGTTTTTT,CASSPPSEKLFF
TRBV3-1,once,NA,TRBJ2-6,TGTGCCAGCAGCCAGGGTACCACAGGAGCCTCTGGGGCCAACGTCCTGACTTTC,CASSQGTTGASGANVLTF
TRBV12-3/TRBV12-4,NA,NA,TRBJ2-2,TGTGCCAGCAGTTTGTTACACGTGAACACCGGGGAGCTGTTTTTT,CASSLLHVNTGELFF
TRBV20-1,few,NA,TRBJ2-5,TGCAGTGCTAGAGGCACCCCCGGGACCCAGCGTGAGACCCAGTACTTC,CSARGTPGTQRETQYF
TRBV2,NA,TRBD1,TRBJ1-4,TGTGCCAGCAGTAGGACAGGGGGCGACTCGGCTAATGAAAAACTGTTTTTT,CASSRTGGDSANEKLFF
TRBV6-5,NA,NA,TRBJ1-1,TGTGCCAGCAGTGACGGGGGTCGCACTGAAGCTTTCTTT,CASSDGGRTEAFF
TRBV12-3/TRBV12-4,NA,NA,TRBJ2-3,TGTGCCAGCAGTAGAGTGTCGGCAGATGCGCAGTATTTT,CASSRVSADAQYF
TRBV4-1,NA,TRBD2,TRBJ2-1,TGCGCCAGCAGCTCCTCCGGGACTAGCGGGAACAATGAGCAGTTCTTC,CASSSSGTSGNNEQFF
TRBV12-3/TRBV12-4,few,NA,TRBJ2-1,TGTGCCAGCAGTTCGTGGGGCAGGGATGAGCAGTTCTTC,CASSSWGRDEQFF
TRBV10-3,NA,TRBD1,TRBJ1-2,TGTGCCATCGCCGGGACAGGGGATGGCTACACCTTC,CAIAGTGDGYTF
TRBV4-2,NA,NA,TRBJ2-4,TGTGCCAGCGGCACAGCCATGGGTCTCGAGCCCAAAAACATTCAGTACTTC,CASGTAMGLEPKNIQYF